This TCR beta chain was identified during a study of a mutant IDH1 vaccine in newly diagnosed glioma. For the study at large: Most patients had received both radiotherapy and temozolomide, the prior options being radiotherapy, temozolomide, or both. Visits designated V12 and V13 were conducted at weeks 35 and 47, respectively. Study results and limitations: Approximately 93% of patients showed vaccine-induced immune responses across multiple MHC alleles. Pseudoprogression showed no apparent link to changes in top peripheral T cell clonotypes.

This CDR3 contains 13 residues. The ends were cut back, 5 bases at V and 4 bases at J, with 9 bases in the middle. CDR1 is SEHNR and CDR2 is FQNEAQ in the germline V gene (reference sequence). Assay used: immunoSEQ multiplex PCR; TCRdb lists only in-frame clones, some missing. The table lists tens of thousands of clones, almost 65% of them singletons, with 4.8% in the top ten. This clone has just a few counts. Its specificity is unknown. Specified time point: week 47, end of study. The investigators gave 300 ug of mutant IDH1 20-mer peptide in each vaccine dose, together with topical imiquimod. The source is a man aged 40-50 years with glioma. Some clones in this sample may be carry-over from other donors' samples. Material: peripheral blood mononuclear cells (PBMCs), obtained from a glioma patient whose treatment included an IDH1 peptide vaccine. The chain links TRBV7-9 to TRBJ2-1; D uncertain. CDR3 amino acids: CASSASVYNEQFF. DNA of the CDR3: TGTGCCAGCAGCGCCTCGGTTTACAATGAGCAGTTCTTC.